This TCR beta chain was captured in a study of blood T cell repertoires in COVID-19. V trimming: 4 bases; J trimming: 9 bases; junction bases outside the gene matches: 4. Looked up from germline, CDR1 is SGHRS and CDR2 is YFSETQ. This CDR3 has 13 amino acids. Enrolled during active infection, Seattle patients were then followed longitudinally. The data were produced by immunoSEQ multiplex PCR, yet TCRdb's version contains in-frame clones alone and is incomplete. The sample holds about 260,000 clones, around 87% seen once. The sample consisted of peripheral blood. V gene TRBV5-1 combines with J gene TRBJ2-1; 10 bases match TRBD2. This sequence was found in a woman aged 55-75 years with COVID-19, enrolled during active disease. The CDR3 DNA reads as TGCGCCAGCAGCCCGAGCGGGAGGGCTGAGCAGTTCTTC. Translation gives CASSPSGRAEQFF. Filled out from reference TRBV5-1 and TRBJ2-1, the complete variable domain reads KAGVTQTPRYLIKTRGQQVTLSCSPISGHRSVSWYQQTPGQGLQFLFEYFSETQRNKGNFPGRFSGRQFSNSRSEMNVSTLELGDSALYLCASSPSGRAEQFFGPGTRLTVL.